This is a list of T cell receptor beta chains from one sample in a study of somatic mutations in cytotoxic T cells in rheumatoid arthritis. The assay was immunoSEQ multiplex PCR, and TCRdb's table has in-frame clones only and misses some. This sample has 2,500 to 3,000 clones, with approximately 61% found just once. Sequenced material: CD8+ T cells sorted from synovial fluid. Receptors originate from a woman under 30 with rheumatoid arthritis. Each CDR3 is given with its conserved first and last residue. D genes are given only for firm matches. Size is omitted from some rows. Given values are once, few, many or a class for expanded clones.

size: .; D: TRBD2; J: TRBJ2-3; V: TRBV28; DNA: TGTGCCAGCAGTCTAGCGGGGGTCCCAGATACGCAGTATTTT; CDR3: CASSLAGVPDTQYF
size: few; D: .; J: TRBJ1-3; V: TRBV4-3; DNA: TGCGCCAGCAGCCAAGCACATTCCTCTGGAAACACCATATATTTT; CDR3: CASSQAHSSGNTIYF
size: .; D: TRBD1; J: TRBJ1-5; V: TRBV7-9; DNA: TGTGCCAGCAGCTTAAATCGGCCAGGGGGAGATCAGCCCCAGCATTTT; CDR3: CASSLNRPGGDQPQHF
size: .; D: .; J: TRBJ1-4; V: TRBV28; DNA: TGTGCCAGCAGCCCCGGGGGGGGGTCGAATGAAAAACTGTTTTTT; CDR3: CASSPGGGSNEKLFF
size: .; D: TRBD1; J: TRBJ1-6; V: TRBV4-3; DNA: TGCGCCAGCAGCCAAGCGGACAGGGGGCGCGGCTCCTTCCTCCACTTT; CDR3: CASSQADRGRGSFLHF
size: .; D: .; J: TRBJ2-1; V: TRBV4-3; DNA: TGCGCCAGCAGCCAAGATGGCCTTTCCCATGAGCAGTTCTTC; CDR3: CASSQDGLSHEQFF
size: .; D: TRBD2; J: TRBJ2-3; V: TRBV7-9; DNA: TGTGCCAGCAGCCGCCCAGCTAGCGGGAGTTGGCCAGATACGCAGTATTTT; CDR3: CASSRPASGSWPDTQYF
size: .; D: .; J: TRBJ1-1; V: TRBV27; DNA: TGTGCCAGCAAGCGTCAAGGGAGGCGGAGGGAATATCGGATTGAAGCTTTCTTT; CDR3: CASKRQGRRREYRIEAFF
size: .; D: TRBD1; J: TRBJ2-7; V: TRBV7-9; DNA: TGTGCCAGCAGCGCCGACAGGGTCTACGAGCAGTACTTC; CDR3: CASSADRVYEQYF
size: .; D: .; J: TRBJ2-7; V: TRBV6-5; DNA: TGTGCCAGCAGCCCAGGGGTGGGTTACGAGCAGTACTTC; CDR3: CASSPGVGYEQYF
size: .; D: TRBD1; J: TRBJ2-7; V: TRBV5-4; DNA: TGTGCCAGCAGATACAGGGGAGCCTACGAGCAGTACTTC; CDR3: CASRYRGAYEQYF
size: .; D: TRBD2; J: TRBJ2-7; V: TRBV28; DNA: TGTGCCAGCAGTTCTCTTATCGCGGGAGCTACCTACGAGCAGTACTTC; CDR3: CASSSLIAGATYEQYF
size: few; D: .; J: TRBJ2-2; V: TRBV7-9; DNA: TGTGCCAGCAGCTTAGCCAGGGGAACCGGGGAGCTGTTTTTT; CDR3: CASSLARGTGELFF
size: .; D: TRBD1; J: TRBJ1-1; V: TRBV4-2; DNA: TGTGCCAGCAGCCAAGATGGGACAGCTCTGGGGCCTGAAGCTTTCTTT; CDR3: CASSQDGTALGPEAFF
size: .; D: .; J: TRBJ2-7; V: TRBV4-1; DNA: TGCGCCAGCAGCCAGATAGCGGCTTCCTACGAGCAGTACTTC; CDR3: CASSQIAASYEQYF
size: .; D: .; J: TRBJ1-5; V: TRBV6-5; DNA: TGTGCCAGCAGTGATGGGCCCTCAGTTCGCCAGCATTTT; CDR3: CASSDGPSVRQHF
size: .; D: .; J: TRBJ2-3; V: TRBV5-1; DNA: TGCGCCAGCAGCTCACTAGATCCCACAGATACGCAGTATTTT; CDR3: CASSSLDPTDTQYF
size: .; D: TRBD2; J: TRBJ2-1; V: TRBV5-1; DNA: TGCGCCAGCAGCTACCTTGGACTAGTAAGTTTCTTC; CDR3: CASSYLGLVSFF
size: .; D: TRBD2; J: TRBJ2-2; V: TRBV2; DNA: TGTGCCATCCCCGGGACTAGCGGGAGGGAGAACACCGGGGAGCTGTTTTTT; CDR3: CAIPGTSGRENTGELFF
size: .; D: .; J: TRBJ1-2; V: TRBV5-3; DNA: TGTGCCAGCAGCTTGGTCGGTCTGTCGGATGGCTACACCTTC; CDR3: CASSLVGLSDGYTF
size: few; D: TRBD1; J: TRBJ1-6; V: TRBV6-1; DNA: TGTGCCAGTTCAGGGGGAAATTCACCCCTCCACTTT; CDR3: CASSGGNSPLHF
size: .; D: .; J: TRBJ2-1; V: TRBV6-5; DNA: TGTGCCAGCAGGGACTCTATAGGCTATGAGCAGTTCTTC; CDR3: CASRDSIGYEQFF
size: .; D: .; J: TRBJ1-5; V: TRBV20-1; DNA: TGCAGTGCTCGTCAGCCCCAGCATTTT; CDR3: CSARQPQHF
size: .; D: TRBD1; J: TRBJ1-5; V: TRBV6-1; DNA: TGTGCCAGCACCGAAGGGACAGGGTACCAGCCCCAGCATTTT; CDR3: CASTEGTGYQPQHF
size: once; D: TRBD2; J: TRBJ2-7; V: TRBV9; DNA: TGTGCCAGCAGCGTAGGGGAGTGGCGGGAGGGCCCTTTCTCCTACGAGCAGTACTTC; CDR3: CASSVGEWREGPFSYEQYF
size: .; D: TRBD1; J: TRBJ1-1; V: TRBV4-1; DNA: TGCGCCAGCAGCCTCCCCCGGGGACAGGGGAACACTGAAGCTTTCTTT; CDR3: CASSLPRGQGNTEAFF
size: once; D: .; J: TRBJ2-2; V: TRBV6-1; DNA: TGTGCCAGACGGGGAATGGGCGGGGAGCTGTTTTTT; CDR3: CARRGMGGELFF
size: few; D: TRBD1; J: TRBJ2-7; V: TRBV4-1; DNA: TGCGCCAGCAGCCAAGCCGGGACAGGTGTCTCCTACGAGCAGTACTTC; CDR3: CASSQAGTGVSYEQYF
size: few; D: TRBD1; J: TRBJ2-7; V: TRBV4-1; DNA: TGCGCCAGCAGCCCCAATTCCGGACAGGCGTACGAGCAGTACTTC; CDR3: CASSPNSGQAYEQYF
size: .; D: .; J: TRBJ2-7; V: TRBV6-1; DNA: TGTGCCAGCAGTGAACTAGGCAAGCAGTACTTC; CDR3: CASSELGKQYF
size: once; D: TRBD1; J: TRBJ2-7; V: TRBV28; DNA: TGTGCCAGCAGTTCACAGGGGGACTACGAGCAGTACTTC; CDR3: CASSSQGDYEQYF
size: .; D: TRBD1; J: TRBJ1-4; V: TRBV6-5; DNA: TGTGCCAGCAGTTACTCGTTCGGGACAGACTATGAAAAACTGTTTTTT; CDR3: CASSYSFGTDYEKLFF
size: .; D: TRBD1; J: TRBJ1-2; V: TRBV28; DNA: TGTGCCAGCAGTGACGACGCACAGGGGATTAACTATGGCTACACCTTC; CDR3: CASSDDAQGINYGYTF
size: .; D: .; J: TRBJ1-2; V: TRBV28; DNA: TGTGCCAGCAGTGTCCGACTTCAAGCTAACTATGGCTACACCTTC; CDR3: CASSVRLQANYGYTF
size: few; D: .; J: TRBJ1-2; V: TRBV6-5; DNA: TGTGCCAGCAGTTACTCGTACGGGGACTATGGCTACACCTTC; CDR3: CASSYSYGDYGYTF
size: few; D: .; J: TRBJ1-2; V: TRBV29-1; DNA: TGCAGCGTTCCGGGACTAAGACGTGATGGCTACACCTTC; CDR3: CSVPGLRRDGYTF
size: few; D: .; J: TRBJ2-7; V: TRBV19; DNA: TGTGCCAGTAGCGCGGGACAGTCCTACGAGCAGTACTTC; CDR3: CASSAGQSYEQYF
size: .; D: .; J: TRBJ2-3; V: TRBV27; DNA: TGTGCCAGCAGTTCCTATGATATCCTCTTTGGTACGCAGTATTTT; CDR3: CASSSYDILFGTQYF
size: once; D: .; J: TRBJ2-5; V: TRBV13; DNA: TGTGCCAGCAGCTTCGTAGCGGACTACCAAGAGACCCAGTACTTC; CDR3: CASSFVADYQETQYF
size: few; D: .; J: TRBJ1-2; V: TRBV30; DNA: TGTGCCTGGAGCTACGGACAGTATGGCTACACCTTC; CDR3: CAWSYGQYGYTF
size: .; D: .; J: TRBJ2-7; V: TRBV29-1; DNA: TGCAGCGTTTTCGTCCCGGCAGGCTCCTACGAGCAGTACTTC; CDR3: CSVFVPAGSYEQYF
size: .; D: TRBD2; J: TRBJ2-1; V: TRBV28; DNA: TGTGCCAGCAGTTTTGTCGATGGACTAGCGGGGGTCAATGAGCAGTTCTTC; CDR3: CASSFVDGLAGVNEQFF
size: .; D: .; J: TRBJ2-4; V: TRBV27; DNA: TGTGCCAGCAGTTCCATACCCGACGGCGGGGCTGCTAAAAACATTCAGTACTTC; CDR3: CASSSIPDGGAAKNIQYF
size: .; D: TRBD2; J: TRBJ2-1; V: TRBV28; DNA: TGTGCCAGCAGTCTAGCGGGAGGCCTCAATGAGCAGTTCTTC; CDR3: CASSLAGGLNEQFF
size: .; D: .; J: TRBJ2-7; V: TRBV4-1; DNA: TGCGCCAGCAGCCAACAGGCCCTCTCCTACGAGCAGTACTTC; CDR3: CASSQQALSYEQYF
size: .; D: TRBD2; J: TRBJ2-7; V: TRBV10-3; DNA: TGTGCCATCAGTGAGTCGGGAGGGATCGAGCAGTACTTC; CDR3: CAISESGGIEQYF
size: .; D: .; J: TRBJ2-5; V: TRBV28; DNA: TGTGCCAGCAGTACGGTTCTGGAGGCCCGAGAGACCCAGTACTTC; CDR3: CASSTVLEARETQYF
size: .; D: .; J: TRBJ2-2; V: TRBV7-2; DNA: TGTGCCAGCAGCCCCCTCCTCGGGGTAAACACCGGGGAGCTGTTTTTT; CDR3: CASSPLLGVNTGELFF
size: medium-sized; D: .; J: TRBJ2-3; V: TRBV7-9; DNA: TGTGCCAGCAGTCTTACAGGGACCCGCACAGATACGCAGTATTTT; CDR3: CASSLTGTRTDTQYF
size: .; D: .; J: TRBJ1-2; V: TRBV5-8; DNA: TGTGCCAGCAGCTTGGTCGGTCTGTCGGATGGCTACACCTTC; CDR3: CASSLVGLSDGYTF
size: .; D: .; J: TRBJ2-7; V: TRBV2; DNA: TGTGCCAGCAGCAATTACGAGCAGTACTTC; CDR3: CASSNYEQYF
size: .; D: .; J: TRBJ1-1; V: TRBV9; DNA: TGTGCCAGCAGCGTAGGGGCAGGGCGAGATGGTGGAACTTTCTTT; CDR3: CASSVGAGRDGGTFF
size: .; D: .; J: TRBJ1-1; V: TRBV14; DNA: TGTGCCAGCAGCCAAGTAATCAGGGGCGGGGGCACTGAAGCTTTCTTT; CDR3: CASSQVIRGGGTEAFF